The 30 T cell receptor beta chains in this list originate from one sample, sequenced in a study of OX40 agonist ivuxolimab in advanced cancers. The library relied on the immunoSEQ multiplex PCR assay. TCRdb carries this immuneACCESS record with in-frame sequences only. Its versions omit some clonotypes, under half of them owing to an unresolved V gene in the studies checked, with the rest unexplained. The sample contains about 61,000 clones, 92% of them found a single time. The ten largest make up approximately 20% of the sample. Sample: CD4+ or CD8+ T cells sorted from blood, taken in a trial of the OX40 agonist ivuxolimab. The source of these receptors is an adult with an advanced solid tumor such as melanoma, head and neck, liver or kidney cancer.

This rearrangement joins TRBV7-8 to TRBJ2-1; 7 nucleotides agree with TRBD2. Germline loops: CDR1 SGHVS, CDR2 FQNEAQ. Germline trimming cut 8 bases from V and 2 bases from J; bases unmatched to any gene: 9. The CDR3 runs to 15 residues. DNA for the CDR3: TGTGCCAGCCTAGGGGCGGGAGCCCCCTACAATGAGCAGTTCTTC. Amino acid sequence: CASLGAGAPYNEQFF.

The rearrangement joins TRBV6-5 to TRBJ1-5; D ambiguous. CDR3 length: 13 residues. Germline CDR1 MNHEY, CDR2 SVGAGI. With 1 base removed from V and 7 bases from J, the gap between germline ends came to 8 bases. CDR3 bases: TGTGCCAGCAGTTACTGGGCAGAACAGCCCCAGCATTTT. Translation: CASSYWAEQPQHF.

The rearrangement links TRBV18 to TRBJ1-5, with 9 bases aligning to TRBD1. Trimming took 2 bases from V and 7 from J; bases not matched to a gene: 9. Germline V gene data show CDR1 as KGHSH and CDR2 as LQKENI. The CDR3 covers 16 residues. CDR3 bases: TGTGCCAGCTCACCAGTTAGAGACAGGGGGGAACAGCCCCAGCATTTT. As protein: CASSPVRDRGEQPQHF. The whole variable domain, remainder taken from reference TRBV18 and TRBJ1-5, is NAGVMQNPRHLVRRRGQEARLRCSPMKGHSHVYWYRQLPEEGLKFMVYLQKENIIDESGMPKERFSAEFPKEGPSILRIQQVVRGDSAAYFCASSPVRDRGEQPQHFGDGTRLSIL.

The genes are TRBV4-3 and TRBJ2-5; no firm D call. The germline gives CDR1 LGHNA, CDR2 YSLEER. Trimming pared 0 bases from V and 5 bases from J, leaving 4 bases between. This CDR3 has 12 amino acids. CDR3 coding DNA: TGCGCCAGCAGCCAAGATTGGGAGACCCAGTACTTC. Amino acid sequence: CASSQDWETQYF.

The chain combines TRBV7-9 with TRBJ2-1; no firm D call. The CDR3 runs 18 residues. Germline V lookup: CDR1 SEHNR, CDR2 FQNEAQ (reference sequence). Trimming removed 3 bases from V and 3 bases from J, with 21 bases in between. CDR3 nucleotide sequence: TGTGCCAGCAGCTTTCCGGCGGACCAATTTAAGGACTACAATGAGCAGTTCTTC. Encoded protein: CASSFPADQFKDYNEQFF.

The chain is built from TRBV27 and TRBJ2-7, with D uncertain. The CDR3 loop spans 12 amino acids. From germline, CDR1 is MNHEY and CDR2 SMNVEV (reference sequence). Trimming cost V 4 bases and J 4 bases, with 8 bases left between them. As DNA, the CDR3 is TGTGCCAGCAGTTCAGATAGTTACGAGCAGTACTTC. Translated: CASSSDSYEQYF.

The count of this clone is one. In nucleotides, the CDR3 is TGCGCCAGCAGCCAAGATGGGCTAGACACAGATACGCAGTATTTT. Amino acid sequence: CASSQDGLDTDTQYF. The chain carries TRBV4-3 and TRBJ2-3; D is undetermined. The ends were cut back, 0 bases at V and 2 bases at J, with 9 bases in the middle. The CDR3 loop spans 15 amino acids. Germline loops: CDR1 LGHNA, CDR2 YSLEER.

A remark on this clone: The sample holds other DNA sequences that translate to the same CDR3. The V and J genes are TRBV6-5 and TRBJ1-1, with D unclear. CDR1 MNHEY and CDR2 SVGAGI come from the germline V gene. Trimming cost V 3 bases and J 1 base, with 6 bases left between them. The CDR3 is 13 residues long. CDR3 bases: TGTGCCAGCAGTTATCTCGGGAACACTGAAGCTTTCTTT. It specifies CASSYLGNTEAFF.

J is TRBJ2-3 and V is TRBV7-3; D remains unclear. V lost 2 bases, J lost 1 base, and 7 bases lay in between. The CDR3 length is 14 residues. Per germline, CDR1 SGHTA and CDR2 FQGTGA. CDR3 protein: CASSLLGGTDTQYF. Here the CDR3 DNA reads TGTGCCAGCAGCTTATTAGGCGGCACAGATACGCAGTATTTT.

V is TRBV30 and J is TRBJ2-7, with D possibly being TRBD1 (5 bases). Germline CDR1 reads GTSNPN; CDR2 reads SVGIG (reference sequence). The V end was cut by 2 bases, the J end by 6 bases, with 11 bases between. The CDR3 has 12 residues. The CDR3 coding sequence is TGTGCCTGGAGTAGGGGATTAGGCGAGCAGTACTTC. It translates to CAWSRGLGEQYF.

The chain recombines TRBV27 with TRBJ1-5, with D hard to call. The V gene's germline CDR1 is MNHEY and CDR2 SMNVEV (reference sequence). Trimming pared 2 bases from V and 6 bases from J, leaving 11 bases between. The CDR3 has 14 amino acids. In DNA form, the CDR3 reads TGTGCCAGCAGTTTACTAGGACCACTTCAGCCCCAGCATTTT. This translates into CASSLLGPLQPQHF.

V is TRBV29-1 and J is TRBJ2-7, with D perhaps TRBD1 (6 bases). Trimming removed 2 bases at V and 3 bases at J, with 17 bases between. The CDR3 loop spans 15 amino acids. The V gene's germline CDR1 is SQVTM and CDR2 ANQGSEA. The CDR3 is CSVELRDKARYEQYF. DNA for the CDR3: TGCAGCGTTGAATTAAGGGACAAAGCCCGCTACGAGCAGTACTTC.

This clone has just one count. The chain recombines TRBV6-1 with TRBJ1-1; D remains unclear. The length of the CDR3 is 14 residues. The germline V and J ends were trimmed by 6 bases and 3 bases, with 14 bases remaining between them. The V gene's germline CDR1 is MNHNS and CDR2 SASEGT. The CDR3 region is CASRWGDGYTEAFF. The CDR3 region has the DNA TGTGCCAGCAGGTGGGGAGATGGTTACACTGAAGCTTTCTTT.

The gene calls are TRBV7-9 and TRBJ2-1; a possible D gene is TRBD1 (6 bases). The CDR3 covers 14 residues. Germline V gene lookup returns CDR1 SEHNR and CDR2 FQNEAQ (reference sequence). V gave up 1 base and J gave up 2 bases, with 6 bases separating them. The CDR3 DNA follows: TGTGCCAGCAGCTTAGGGACAGCCTACAATGAGCAGTTCTTC. Its translation is CASSLGTAYNEQFF.

V usage is TRBV6-4 and J usage is TRBJ2-2, with D perhaps TRBD2 (6 bases). The length of the CDR3 is 14 residues. V was clipped by 4 bases and J by 4 bases, with 10 bases between them. Germline CDR1 reads MRHNA; CDR2 reads SNTAGT. CDR3 nucleotide sequence: TGTGCCAGCAGTGTCGGGGGAGGCACCGGGGAGCTGTTTTTT. It translates to CASSVGGGTGELFF.

The rearrangement links TRBV9 to TRBJ2-1, with D unclear. CDR3 size: 13 residues. V lost 0 bases and J 6 bases, leaving 7 bases between the germline ends. CDR1 and CDR2 from the germline V gene are SGDLS and YYNGEE. The CDR3 spells CASSVGVVNEQFF. The CDR3 region has the DNA TGTGCCAGCAGCGTAGGTGTAGTCAATGAGCAGTTCTTC.

This sequence joins TRBV15 and TRBJ1-5; 10 nucleotides line up with TRBD1. Germline values: CDR1 LNHNV, CDR2 YYDKDF (reference sequence). This CDR3 has 16 residues. J gave up 6 bases and V 1 base, and 6 bases lay outside the gene matches. Here the CDR3 reads CATSRAGTGARQPQHF. The DNA for the CDR3 is TGTGCCACCAGCAGAGCCGGGACAGGGGCGCGTCAGCCCCAGCATTTT.

This sequence joins TRBV28 and TRBJ1-2; no clear D. Trimming pared 7 bases from V and 6 bases from J, leaving 15 bases between. The CDR3 runs 13 residues. Germline CDR1 and CDR2: MDHEN and SYDVKM. CDR3 in amino acids: CASIRGLFDGYTF. CDR3 bases: TGTGCCAGCATACGAGGGCTGTTTGATGGCTACACCTTC.

This chain joins TRBV28 and TRBJ2-1; D uncertain. Trimming took off 1 base at V and 15 bases at J, with 16 bases between the two ends. CDR1 is MDHEN and CDR2 is SYDVKM in the germline V gene. The CDR3 length is 13 residues. This chain's CDR3 is CASSLSALPRRFF. The CDR3, as DNA: TGTGCCAGCAGTTTATCCGCACTGCCGAGAAGGTTCTTC. The whole variable domain, filled in from reference TRBV28 and TRBJ2-1, reads DVKVTQSSRYLVKRTGEKVFLECVQDMDHENMFWYRQDPGLGLRLIYFSYDVKMKEKGDIPEGYSVSREKKERFSLILESASTNQTSMYLCASSLSALPRRFFGPGTRLTVL.

The chain recombines TRBV29-1 with TRBJ2-7; TRBD1 matches 8 bases. The trim removed 6 bases at V and 2 bases at J, leaving 6 bases unmatched. The CDR3 contains 13 residues. Germline V gene data show CDR1 as SQVTM and CDR2 as ANQGSEA. CDR3 bases: TGCAGCGTCATGACAGGGGCGACCTACGAGCAGTACTTC. Protein sequence: CSVMTGATYEQYF.

This sequence joins TRBV7-6 and TRBJ2-1; D might be TRBD2 (6 bases). The V and J ends lost 5 bases and 4 bases respectively, with 9 bases between them. There are 13 residues in the CDR3. Germline values: CDR1 SGHVS, CDR2 FNYEAQ. The CDR3 bases are TGTGCCAGCAGCCCGGAGGGGTACAATGAGCAGTTCTTC. Its translation is CASSPEGYNEQFF. The full variable domain, in which reference TRBV7-6 and TRBJ2-1 provide the parts outside the CDR3, is GAGVSQSPRYKVTKRGQDVALRCDPISGHVSLYWYRQALGQGPEFLTYFNYEAQQDKSGLPNDRFSAERPEGSISTLTIQRTEQRDSAMYRCASSPEGYNEQFFGPGTRLTVL.

This clone is a singleton in its sample. The chain recombines TRBV15 with TRBJ1-5; D might be TRBD1 (5 bases). CDR3 length: 14 residues. V shed 4 bases and J shed 5 bases, with 12 bases lying between them. CDR1 and CDR2 from the germline V gene are LNHNV and YYDKDF (reference sequence). The chain's CDR3 is CATSMGGEHQPQHF. Here the CDR3 DNA reads TGTGCCACCAGCATGGGGGGAGAACATCAGCCCCAGCATTTT.

The chain is built from TRBV19 and TRBJ1-1; tentatively, D is TRBD1 (5 bases). The ends were cut back, 6 bases at V and 2 bases at J, with 13 bases in the middle. This CDR3 comprises 14 residues. The germline V gene encodes CDR1 LNHDA and CDR2 SQIVND (reference sequence). CDR3 coding DNA: TGTGCCAGTAGCCCCCTGGGGGTTAACACTGAAGCTTTCTTT. Translating it yields CASSPLGVNTEAFF.

V is TRBV13 and J is TRBJ2-2, with D unresolved. Germline-derived CDR1 and CDR2 are PRHDT and FYEKMQ (reference sequence). The CDR3 has 13 residues. V was pared by 3 bases and J by 6 bases, with 8 bases between. CDR3 sequence reads: CASSFDRPGELFF. As DNA, the CDR3 is TGTGCCAGCAGCTTCGATCGACCCGGGGAGCTGTTTTTT.

This chain uses TRBV16 with TRBJ2-3; a possible D gene is TRBD1 (5 bases). Deletions cut 4 bases from V and 1 base from J, with 12 bases between. This CDR3 comprises 15 residues. Germline CDR1 and CDR2: KGHSY and FQNENV. Here the CDR3 DNA reads TGTGCCAGCAGCCCCCAGGGCCCGGGCACAGATACGCAGTATTTT. Protein: CASSPQGPGTDTQYF.

V gene TRBV30 combines with J gene TRBJ1-1; D is unclear. CDR1 and CDR2 from the germline V gene are GTSNPN and SVGIG (reference sequence). V gave up 1 base and J gave up 5 bases, with 17 bases separating them. This CDR3 is built from 15 residues. The CDR3 region has the DNA TGTGCCTGGAGTGCCGTTGGGCTCCCCGGTACTGAAGCTTTCTTT. This sequence encodes CAWSAVGLPGTEAFF.

The chain employs TRBV7-8 and TRBJ1-5; D is ambiguous. The V end was cut by 2 bases, the J end by 0 bases, with 8 bases between. The CDR3 is 15 residues long. Germline CDR1 is SGHVS and CDR2 is FQNEAQ. For the CDR3, the DNA is TGTGCCAGCAGCTTACGTAGGTTTAGCAATCAGCCCCAGCATTTT. As protein: CASSLRRFSNQPQHF.

The J gene is TRBJ2-1, the V gene TRBV7-9; 10 bases match TRBD2. This CDR3 spans 16 amino acids. Germline V gene data show CDR1 as SEHNR and CDR2 as FQNEAQ (reference sequence). J gave up 5 bases and V 7 bases, and 11 bases lay outside the gene matches. CDR3 in DNA: TGTGCCAGCATTCCTAGCGGGAGTAATTTTAACAATGAGCAGTTCTTC. Translation: CASIPSGSNFNNEQFF.

The CDR3 loop reads CASRGETQYF. CDR3 coding DNA: TGTGCCAGTAGGGGGGAGACCCAGTACTTC. V usage is TRBV6-5 and J usage is TRBJ2-5, with a tentative D call TRBD1 (6 bases). V dropped 9 bases and J dropped 5 bases, with 7 bases sitting between them. The CDR3 spans 10 residues. Germline V gene lookup returns CDR1 MNHEY and CDR2 SVGAGI.

The chain joins TRBV25-1 to TRBJ1-3; tentatively, D is TRBD1 (5 bases). There are 17 residues in the CDR3. Trimming took 4 bases from V and 0 from J, leaving 16 bases between them. Per the germline V gene, CDR1 is MGHDK and CDR2 is SYGVNS. CDR3 coding DNA: TGTGCCAGCAGTGGATATCCCGGGACCAGCTCTGGAAACACCATATATTTT. This codes for CASSGYPGTSSGNTIYF.